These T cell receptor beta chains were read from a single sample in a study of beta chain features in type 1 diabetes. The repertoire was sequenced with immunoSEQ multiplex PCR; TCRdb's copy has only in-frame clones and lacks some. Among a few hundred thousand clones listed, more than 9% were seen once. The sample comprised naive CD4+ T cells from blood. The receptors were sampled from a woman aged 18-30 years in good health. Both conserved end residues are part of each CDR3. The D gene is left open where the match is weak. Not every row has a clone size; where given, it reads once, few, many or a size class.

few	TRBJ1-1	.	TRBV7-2	TGTGCCAGCAGTTTCGGACGGGGAGCCACTGAAGCTTTCTTT	CASSFGRGATEAFF
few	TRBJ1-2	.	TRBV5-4	TGTGCCAGCAGCGCCGGGATCGAGGACACCTTC	CASSAGIEDTF
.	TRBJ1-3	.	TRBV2	TGTGCCAGCAGGAGCGGGACGGACTCTGGAAACACCATATATTTT	CASRSGTDSGNTIYF
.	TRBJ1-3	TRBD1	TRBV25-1	TGTGCCAGCGTGGGACAGGTCTCGGACACCATATATTTT	CASVGQVSDTIYF
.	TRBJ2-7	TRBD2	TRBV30	TGTGCCTCTCGCTCCAGCGGGACCTACGAGCAGTACTTC	CASRSSGTYEQYF
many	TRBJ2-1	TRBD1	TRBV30	TGTGCCTGGAGGGGACAGGTCAATGAGCAGTTCTTC	CAWRGQVNEQFF
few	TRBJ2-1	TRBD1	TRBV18	TGTGCCAGCTCACCACAGGGACAGGGGCAGTTCTTC	CASSPQGQGQFF
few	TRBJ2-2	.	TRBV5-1	TGCGCCAGCAGCTTGGACAGCAGCACCGGGGAGCTGTTTTTT	CASSLDSSTGELFF
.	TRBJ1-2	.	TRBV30	TGTGCCTGGAGTGTTGTACCTTCCCAGAACACCTTC	CAWSVVPSQNTF
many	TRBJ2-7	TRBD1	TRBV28	TGTGCCAGCAGCCTCCTACCGGGACAGGGGGCCCAAGAGCAGTACTTC	CASSLLPGQGAQEQYF
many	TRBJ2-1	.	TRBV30	TGTGCCTGGAGCCCTACTTGGACTTCGAATGAGCAGTTCTTC	CAWSPTWTSNEQFF
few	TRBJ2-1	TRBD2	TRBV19	TGTGCCAGTAGTATAGTCCTTGGGAGCGGGGGGTACAATGAGCAGTTCTTC	CASSIVLGSGGYNEQFF
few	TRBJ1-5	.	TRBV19	TGTGCCAGTAGTATAGATCTGTCTCAGCCCCAGCATTTT	CASSIDLSQPQHF
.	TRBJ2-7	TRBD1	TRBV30	TGTGCCTGGAGTGGAACCGGGACAGGCATCTACGAGCAGTACTTC	CAWSGTGTGIYEQYF
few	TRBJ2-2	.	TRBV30	TGTGCCTGGAGTGTACTGGTGAACACCGGGGAGCTGTTTTTT	CAWSVLVNTGELFF
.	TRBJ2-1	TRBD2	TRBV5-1	TGCGCCAGCAGAAAAAGCGGGGCACGTTCCTACAATGAGCAGTTCTTC	CASRKSGARSYNEQFF
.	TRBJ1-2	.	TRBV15	TGTGCCACCAGCATACGACAAAGGGACAATGGCTACACCTTC	CATSIRQRDNGYTF
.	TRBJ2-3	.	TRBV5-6	TGTGCCAGCACCCTATATGGGGGCACGCCAGATACGCAGTATTTT	CASTLYGGTPDTQYF
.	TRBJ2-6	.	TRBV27	TGTGCCAGCAGTTCGCTTCAACCAGGGGCTGGGGCCAACGTCCTGACTTTC	CASSSLQPGAGANVLTF
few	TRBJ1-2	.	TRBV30	TGTGCCTGGAGTGTACCCCTACACTATGGCTACACCTTC	CAWSVPLHYGYTF